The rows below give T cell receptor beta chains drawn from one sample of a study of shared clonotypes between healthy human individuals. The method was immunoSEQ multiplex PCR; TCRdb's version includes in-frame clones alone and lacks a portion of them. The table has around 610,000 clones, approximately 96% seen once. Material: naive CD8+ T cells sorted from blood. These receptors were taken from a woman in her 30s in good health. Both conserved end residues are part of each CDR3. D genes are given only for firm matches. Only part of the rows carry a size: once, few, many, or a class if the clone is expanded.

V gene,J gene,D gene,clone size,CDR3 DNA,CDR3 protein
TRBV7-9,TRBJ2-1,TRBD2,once,TGTGCCAGCAGCTCCTCGGCGCTAGCGGGGGTTCTAATCTACAATGAGCAGTTCTTC,CASSSSALAGVLIYNEQFF
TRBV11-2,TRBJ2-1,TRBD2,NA,TGTGCCAGCAGCTCAGGACTAGATGAGCAGTTCTTC,CASSSGLDEQFF
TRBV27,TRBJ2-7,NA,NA,TGTGCCAGCAGTTTAGGGCCGGGGGCGCTTGAGCAGTACTTC,CASSLGPGALEQYF
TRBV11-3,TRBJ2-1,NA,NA,TGTGCCAGCAGCTTAGCCGGGGCCGAGCAGTTCTTC,CASSLAGAEQFF
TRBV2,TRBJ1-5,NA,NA,TGTGCCAGCAGTACCCCGCGGGTTGGGGGATATAGCAATCAGCCCCAGCATTTT,CASSTPRVGGYSNQPQHF
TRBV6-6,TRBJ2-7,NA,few,TGTGCCAGCACTGAGGGGTTCAGTTACGAGCAGTACTTC,CASTEGFSYEQYF
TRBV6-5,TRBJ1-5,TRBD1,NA,TGTGCCAGCAGTTACTACGGGACAGGGAATCAGCCCCAGCATTTT,CASSYYGTGNQPQHF
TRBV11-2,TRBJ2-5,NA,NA,TGTGCCAGCAGCTTAGATCTCCCTGAGGCCCAGTACTTC,CASSLDLPEAQYF
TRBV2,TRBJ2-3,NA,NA,TGTGCCAGCAGTGAAGCGGCAGGGGCGTCAGATACGCAGTATTTT,CASSEAAGASDTQYF
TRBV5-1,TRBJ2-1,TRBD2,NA,TGCGCCAGCAGCTTCTGGACTAGCGGGAGCTCCTACAATGAGCAGTTCTTC,CASSFWTSGSSYNEQFF
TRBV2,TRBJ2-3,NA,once,TGTGCCAGCAGTGAGTTTGCGGCCTCTAGCACAGATACGCAGTATTTT,CASSEFAASSTDTQYF